This T cell receptor (beta chain) derives from a study of cytomegalovirus exposure and HLA in healthy donors. On the study more broadly: The roughly 120 million unique TCR beta sequences, from around 200 million T cells, were found by an earlier analysis. There were some 410 genotyped donors. Of these, roughly 80% fell in the genetic ancestry cluster associated with self-reported Caucasian donors. General study results and limits: The authors enumerated over 150 TCR beta chains as linked to cytomegalovirus.

This clone was seen a single time. Its antigen remains unknown. Germline V gene data show CDR1 as SGHRS and CDR2 as YFSETQ. The CDR3 is 15 amino acids. Trimming removed 0 bases from V and 3 bases from J, with 13 bases in between. The primer mix had 60 Vbeta and 13 Jbeta primers. The data were produced by immunoSEQ multiplex PCR, yet TCRdb's version contains in-frame clones alone and is incomplete. The sample records over 150,000 clones, roughly four fifths being singletons. This clonotype originated in a man aged 50-59 years in good health and CMV-seronegative. Specimen: PBMCs. V and J are TRBV5-1 and TRBJ2-7; D possibly corresponds to TRBD1 (6 bases). The CDR3 nucleotides are TGCGCCAGCAGCTTGGCCCCCGGACAGAGCTACGAGCAGTACTTC. Amino acids: CASSLAPGQSYEQYF.